The 8 T cell receptor beta chains in this list originate from one sample, sequenced in a study of cytomegalovirus exposure and HLA in healthy donors. The PCR contained 60 Vbeta and 13 Jbeta primers. Sequencing was performed with immunoSEQ multiplex PCR; in TCRdb, only in-frame clones are kept and a portion is missing. The profile shows about 190,000 clones, roughly 81% of them singletons. Sequenced: PBMCs. These receptors all come from a woman in her twenties or thirties in good health and CMV-seropositive.

CDR3 in DNA: TGTGCCAGCAGACCCAGGGCTTCCTACGAGCAGTACTTC. This codes for CASRPRASYEQYF. The chain joins TRBV5-6 to TRBJ2-7; D is perhaps TRBD1 (5 bases). There are 13 residues in the CDR3. Trimming took off 5 bases at V and 1 base at J, with 10 bases between the two ends. The germline V gene encodes CDR1 SGHDT and CDR2 YYEEEE.

In this sample, this clone turned up once. The J gene is TRBJ1-5, the V gene TRBV28; D gene ambiguous. V lost 4 bases and J lost 3, with 10 bases in between. The germline V gene encodes CDR1 MDHEN and CDR2 SYDVKM. This CDR3 has 14 residues. CDR3 sequence reads: CASSSQTYNQPQHF. The CDR3, as DNA: TGTGCCAGCAGTTCACAGACCTACAATCAGCCCCAGCATTTT.

This rearrangement joins TRBV5-1 to TRBJ2-7; 9 positions match TRBD1. The junction had 6 bases not matched to a gene; V was cut back by 0 bases and J by 5 bases. Germline lookup yields CDR1 SGHRS and CDR2 YFSETQ. The CDR3 has 15 residues. As DNA, the CDR3 is TGCGCCAGCAGCTTGGGTTGGGGACAGGGCCACGAGCAGTACTTC. Amino acids: CASSLGWGQGHEQYF. Using reference TRBV5-1 and TRBJ2-7 for the parts outside the CDR3, the full variable domain is KAGVTQTPRYLIKTRGQQVTLSCSPISGHRSVSWYQQTPGQGLQFLFEYFSETQRNKGNFPGRFSGRQFSNSRSEMNVSTLELGDSALYLCASSLGWGQGHEQYFGPGTRLTVT.

The chain is built from TRBV28 and TRBJ2-5; 8 nucleotides agree with TRBD2. Germline loops: CDR1 MDHEN, CDR2 SYDVKM. The ends lost 4 bases at V and 3 bases at J; junction bases unmatched: 7. The CDR3 runs 15 residues. The CDR3, as DNA: TGTGCCAGCAGTTCCCTAGCGGGCCGGAAAGAGACCCAGTACTTC. It codes for CASSSLAGRKETQYF.

The rearrangement joins TRBV19 to TRBJ1-3; D gene unclear. Germline V gene sequence: CDR1 LNHDA, CDR2 SQIVND (reference sequence). This CDR3 comprises 13 residues. The V gene lost 10 bases and the J gene lost 0 bases, with 10 bases spanning the gap. This CDR3 reads CAIGAVSGNTIYF. CDR3 sequence (DNA): TGTGCCATCGGTGCTGTCTCTGGAAACACCATATATTTT.

This chain links TRBV27 with TRBJ2-1, with 13 nucleotides matching TRBD2. From germline, CDR1 is MNHEY and CDR2 SMNVEV (reference sequence). V was clipped by 5 bases and J by 8 bases; unmatched bases: 15. The CDR3 extends over 18 amino acids. The CDR3 loop reads CASSPSGPGLAGSYEQFF. The CDR3 nucleotides are TGTGCCAGCAGTCCCTCGGGCCCGGGACTAGCGGGAAGCTATGAGCAGTTCTTC.

V gene TRBV29-1 combines with J gene TRBJ2-5, with D unclear. The J call is doubtful: the DNA matches TRBJ2-7 better. This CDR3 spans 11 amino acids. The germline V gene encodes CDR1 SQVTM and CDR2 ANQGSEA. The CDR3 sequence is CSVGLSNEQYF. Here the CDR3 DNA reads TGCAGCGTTGGGTTAAGCAACGAGCAGTACTTC.

V and J are TRBV10-1 and TRBJ1-1, with a possible D match to TRBD1 (5 bases). The CDR3 covers 13 residues. V lost 2 bases, J lost 5 bases, and 9 bases lay in between. Germline V gene sequence: CDR1 WNHNN, CDR2 SYGVQD (reference sequence). This CDR3 is CASSEGARTEAFF. CDR3 sequence (DNA): TGCGCCAGCAGTGAGGGGGCGCGAACTGAAGCTTTCTTT.